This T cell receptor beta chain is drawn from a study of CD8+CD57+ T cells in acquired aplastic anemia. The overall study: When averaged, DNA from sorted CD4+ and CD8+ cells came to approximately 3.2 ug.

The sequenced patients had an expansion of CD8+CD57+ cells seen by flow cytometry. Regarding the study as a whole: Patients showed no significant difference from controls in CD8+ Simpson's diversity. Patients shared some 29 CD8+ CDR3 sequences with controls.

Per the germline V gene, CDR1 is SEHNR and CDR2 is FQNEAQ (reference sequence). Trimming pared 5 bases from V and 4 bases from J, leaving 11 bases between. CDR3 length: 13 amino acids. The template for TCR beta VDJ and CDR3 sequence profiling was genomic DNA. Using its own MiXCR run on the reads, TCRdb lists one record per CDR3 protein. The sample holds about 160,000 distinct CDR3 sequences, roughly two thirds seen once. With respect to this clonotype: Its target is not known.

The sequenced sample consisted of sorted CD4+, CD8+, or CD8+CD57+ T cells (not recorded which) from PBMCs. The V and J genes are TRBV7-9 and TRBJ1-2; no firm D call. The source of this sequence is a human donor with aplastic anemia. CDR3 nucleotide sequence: TGTGCCAGCAGCACAACCAGGTCCTATGGCTACACCTTC. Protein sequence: CASSTTRSYGYTF.